These 21 T cell receptor beta chains share one sample of origin, sequenced in a study of blood T cell repertoires in COVID-19. Generated by immunoSEQ multiplex PCR, the TCRdb table keeps only in-frame clones and is missing some. The repertoire includes about 320,000 clones, approximately 91% of them detected once, and about 4% sits in the top ten. Sequenced sample: PBMCs or T cells enriched from blood (not recorded which). The receptors were sampled from a woman aged 30 to 39 who had been exposed to COVID-19.

The chain links TRBV5-4 to TRBJ1-2, with D perhaps TRBD1 (6 bases). V was cut by 0 bases and J by 11 bases, with 11 bases left in between. The CDR3 has 12 amino acids. CDR1 and CDR2 (germline): SGHNT, YYREEE (reference sequence). The CDR3 DNA follows: TGTGCCAGCAGCTTGGAAGGGGGTGGATACACCTTC. As protein: CASSLEGGGYTF.

The chain links TRBV7-3 to TRBJ1-2; 9 bases are a match to TRBD1. The CDR3 totals 13 residues. Germline V gene sequence: CDR1 SGHTA, CDR2 FQGTGA. V was pared by 5 bases and J by 6 bases, with 4 bases of the junction left unmatched. The CDR3 here is CASSTRTGDGYTF. The CDR3 bases are TGTGCCAGCAGCACGAGGACAGGGGATGGCTACACCTTC.

Note on this clone: At one of its ends the junction is not consistent with the germline gene, which may arise from a read error. The V and J genes are TRBV6-5 and TRBJ1-5, with 11 bases matching TRBD1. CDR3 length equals 14 residues. Per germline, CDR1 MNHEY and CDR2 SVGAGI. In DNA form, the CDR3 reads TGTGCCAGCAGTCGGACAGGGGGCAACCAGCCCCAGCATTTT. Translation gives CASSRTGGNQPQHF.

The chain combines TRBV29-1 with TRBJ1-4; 7 bases are shared with TRBD1. V lost 7 bases and J lost 5; bases outside the gene matches: 7. The germline V gene encodes CDR1 SQVTM and CDR2 ANQGSEA. The CDR3 runs 13 residues. The CDR3 DNA reads TGCAGCGGGTGGGGACAGCAGAATGAAAAACTGTTTTTT. Translated, it gives CSGWGQQNEKLFF.

There are a few counts of this clone. V gene TRBV2 combines with J gene TRBJ2-5; 9 bases agree with TRBD1. The J segment lost 5 bases and the V segment lost 6 bases, leaving 7 bases of the junction unmatched. Germline V gene lookup returns CDR1 SNHLY and CDR2 FYNNEI. The CDR3 has 14 residues. In DNA form, the CDR3 reads TGTGCCAGCAGCCAACAGGGGGCAGGGGAGACCCAGTACTTC. This sequence encodes CASSQQGAGETQYF.

This sequence joins TRBV5-1 and TRBJ2-6; D unclear. There are 15 residues in the CDR3. Germline assignment: CDR1 SGHRS and CDR2 YFSETQ. Trimming left V 5 bases short and J 1 base short, with 10 bases between. In nucleotides, the CDR3 is TGCGCCAGCAGATCTCTGACTTCTGGGGCCAACGTCCTGACTTTC. Translation: CASRSLTSGANVLTF.

The chain couples TRBV7-2 to TRBJ1-2, with 9 bases that match TRBD1. CDR1 SGHTA and CDR2 FQGNSA come from the germline V gene. The J segment lost 8 bases and the V segment lost 5 bases, leaving 9 bases of the junction unmatched. CDR3 length equals 14 residues. The CDR3 here is CASSEDRGRRGYTF. For the CDR3, the DNA is TGTGCCAGCAGCGAGGACAGGGGTCGGAGGGGCTACACCTTC.

V is TRBV4-1 and J is TRBJ1-4, with a possible D match to TRBD1 (5 bases). The CDR3 loop spans 15 amino acids. Trimming left V 3 bases short and J 5 bases short, with 13 bases between. CDR1 is MGHRA and CDR2 is YSYEKL in the germline V gene. This CDR3 reads CASSHIGANNEKLFF. The DNA for the CDR3 is TGCGCCAGCAGCCATATAGGGGCCAACAATGAAAAACTGTTTTTT.

The CDR3 DNA is TGTGCCAGCACGTCCGGAGGGCTTGGCACTGAAGCTTTCTTT. Its protein is CASTSGGLGTEAFF. The chain is built from TRBV9 and TRBJ1-1; D gene uncertain. V lost 6 bases to trimming and J lost 4 bases, with 16 bases between them. CDR1 and CDR2 from the germline V gene are SGDLS and YYNGEE. The CDR3 length is 14 residues. The entire variable domain, with the rest obtained from reference TRBV9 and TRBJ1-1, is as follows: DSGVTQTPKHLITATGQRVTLRCSPRSGDLSVYWYQQSLDQGLQFLIQYYNGEERAKGNILERFSAQQFPDLHSELNLSSLELGDSALYFCASTSGGLGTEAFFGQGTRLTVV.

This chain links TRBV6-5 with TRBJ1-2, with a tentative D call TRBD1 (6 bases). This CDR3 is built from 15 residues. The V gene lost 6 bases and the J gene lost 2 bases, with 16 bases spanning the gap. Germline V CDR1 and CDR2: MNHEY, SVGAGI. The CDR3 sequence is CASRLKGQNNYGYTF. The CDR3 nucleotides are TGTGCCAGCAGGCTTAAGGGACAAAACAACTATGGCTACACCTTC.

V usage is TRBV24-1 and J usage is TRBJ1-2; D call uncertain. Germline CDR1 reads KGHDR; CDR2 reads SFDVKD. CDR3 length: 14 residues. The V end lost 0 bases, the J end lost 3 bases, and 7 bases lay between the germline ends. DNA for the CDR3: TGTGCCACCAGTGATTTGGGGCTGGACTATGGCTACACCTTC. Translation gives CATSDLGLDYGYTF.

This chain links TRBV30 with TRBJ1-6, with D perhaps TRBD1 (6 bases). The length of the CDR3 is 12 residues. With 5 bases removed from V and 4 bases from J, the gap between germline ends came to 6 bases. The V gene's germline CDR1 is GTSNPN and CDR2 SVGIG (reference sequence). Written as DNA, the CDR3 is TGTGCCTGGGACAGGTATAATTCACCCCTCCACTTT. Protein sequence: CAWDRYNSPLHF. Drawing the rest from reference TRBV30 and TRBJ1-6, the complete variable domain is SQTIHQWPATLVQPVGSPLSLECTVEGTSNPNLYWYRQAAGRGLQLLFYSVGIGQISSEVPQNLSASRPQDRQFILSSKKLLLSDSGFYLCAWDRYNSPLHFGNGTRLTVT.

The V gene is TRBV5-6, the J gene TRBJ2-7; weak D call: TRBD2 (6 bases). V was clipped by 1 base and J by 0 bases, with 17 bases between them. The germline V gene has CDR1 SGHDT and CDR2 YYEEEE. This CDR3 is built from 17 residues. The CDR3 sequence is CASSLRIAGLSSYEQYF. CDR3 nucleotide sequence: TGTGCCAGCAGCTTGAGGATTGCGGGGTTAAGCTCCTACGAGCAGTACTTC.

The chain uses TRBV5-1 and TRBJ1-1; D is ambiguous. This CDR3 has 15 amino acids. Germline assignment: CDR1 SGHRS and CDR2 YFSETQ. V lost 0 bases and J lost 6, with 15 bases in between. In DNA, the CDR3 is TGCGCCAGCAGCTTGGGGCCCCCCGGGATGGCTGAAGCTTTCTTT. Translated: CASSLGPPGMAEAFF.

The rearrangement joins TRBV6-6 to TRBJ2-1; D ambiguous. The CDR3 has 15 residues. Germline CDR1 reads MNHNY; CDR2 reads SVGAGI (reference sequence). V was cut by 2 bases and J by 0 bases, with 8 bases left in between. The CDR3 reads CASSYGSSSYNEQFF. CDR3 sequence (DNA): TGTGCCAGCAGTTACGGGTCTAGCTCCTACAATGAGCAGTTCTTC.

V and J are TRBV4-1 and TRBJ1-2; TRBD1 might be the D (5 bases). The CDR3 is made up of 18 amino acids. Germline V gene sequence: CDR1 MGHRA, CDR2 YSYEKL. The V and J ends lost 2 bases and 4 bases respectively, with 23 bases between them. The CDR3 DNA sequence: TGCGCCAGCAGCCAATGGGGACTGATCCCCCGCAAGAGCTATGGCTACACCTTC. It encodes CASSQWGLIPRKSYGYTF.

Regarding this clone: The sample contains more than one DNA sequence encoding this CDR3. The rearrangement joins TRBV6-5 to TRBJ2-7, with TRBD1 identical over 10 bases. J gave up 2 bases and V 0 bases, and 1 base lay outside the gene matches. This CDR3 region has 15 residues. Germline V gene sequence: CDR1 MNHEY, CDR2 SVGAGI. CDR3 DNA: TGTGCCAGCAGTTACTCGACAGGGGGCACCTACGAGCAGTACTTC. Protein: CASSYSTGGTYEQYF.

V usage is TRBV2 and J usage is TRBJ1-6; D is uncertain. CDR3 size: 14 residues. Germline loops: CDR1 SNHLY, CDR2 FYNNEI. The V gene lost 8 bases and the J gene lost 0 bases, with 8 bases spanning the gap. The CDR3 is CASRVSSYNSPLHF. The CDR3, as DNA: TGTGCCAGCCGTGTGAGCTCCTATAATTCACCCCTCCACTTT.

The gene calls are TRBV20-1 and TRBJ2-1; TRBD2 might be the D (6 bases). V lost 3 bases, J lost 2 bases, and 11 bases lay in between. Per the germline V gene, CDR1 is DFQATT and CDR2 is SNEGSKA (reference sequence). The CDR3 runs 14 residues. The CDR3 is CSASVAGTYNEQFF. DNA of the CDR3: TGCAGTGCTAGTGTGGCGGGAACCTACAATGAGCAGTTCTTC.

In nucleotides, the CDR3 is TGTGCCTGGAGTGTAGACAGATGGTCTGAAGCTTTCTTT. This translates into CAWSVDRWSEAFF. The chain joins TRBV30 to TRBJ1-1; weak D call: TRBD1 (5 bases). This CDR3 contains 13 residues. With 0 bases removed from V and 6 bases from J, the gap between germline ends came to 11 bases. Germline lookup yields CDR1 GTSNPN and CDR2 SVGIG (reference sequence).

This rearrangement joins TRBV7-3 to TRBJ2-3; possibly TRBD1 for D (6 bases). Looked up from germline, CDR1 is SGHTA and CDR2 is FQGTGA. The CDR3 runs 14 residues. The V end lost 4 bases, the J end lost 6 bases, and 14 bases lay between the germline ends. As DNA, the CDR3 is TGTGCCAGCAGCTCTCAGGACAGTTCGGATACGCAGTATTTT. This sequence encodes CASSSQDSSDTQYF.